This entry lists 32 T cell receptor beta chains sequenced from one sample in a study of T cell clones after liver transplantation. Assay used: immunoSEQ multiplex PCR; TCRdb lists only in-frame clones, some missing. The sample consists of about 72,000 clones, 90% of them appearing once. Sample: CD4+ T cells from blood, taken before liver transplant. The receptors shown here come from a human donor who received a liver transplant.

The chain has TRBV11-2 and TRBJ2-6, with D tentatively TRBD1 (6 bases). The germline gives CDR1 SGHAT, CDR2 FQNNGV. V shed 4 bases and J shed 2 bases, with 9 bases lying between them. This CDR3 has 15 residues. The CDR3 DNA reads as TGTGCCAGCAGCTGGACAGCGACTGGGGCCAACGTCCTGACTTTC. Encoded protein: CASSWTATGANVLTF.

The chain is built from TRBV7-2 and TRBJ1-2; TRBD1 agrees at 8 bases. With 2 bases clipped from V and 2 bases from J, the junction kept 7 bases outside the gene matches. CDR1 is SGHTA and CDR2 is FQGNSA in the germline V gene. CDR3 length equals 16 residues. Here the CDR3 reads CASSLQGARSNYGYTF. The CDR3 DNA is TGTGCCAGCAGCTTACAGGGGGCTCGCTCGAACTATGGCTACACCTTC.

The rearrangement joins TRBV15 to TRBJ2-5; perhaps D is TRBD1 or TRBD2 (5 bases each). This CDR3 is built from 15 residues. The V end was cut by 0 bases, the J end by 5 bases, with 13 bases between. Germline CDR1 LNHNV, CDR2 YYDKDF (reference sequence). In DNA form, the CDR3 reads TGTGCCACCAGCAGAGATTGGGGGTCGGCGGAGACCCAGTACTTC. Protein: CATSRDWGSAETQYF.

This rearrangement joins TRBV5-5 to TRBJ2-3; TRBD2 matches 10 bases. The V gene end was trimmed by 3 bases and the J gene end by 6 bases; junction bases not matched to a gene: 10. The CDR3 sequence is 16 residues long. Germline V gives CDR1 SGHKS, CDR2 YYEKEE (reference sequence). CDR3 region: CASSSVGAAGGDTQYF. DNA for the CDR3: TGTGCCAGCAGCTCTGTGGGGGCAGCGGGAGGGGATACGCAGTATTTT. Full variable domain (remainder filled in from reference TRBV5-5 and TRBJ2-3): DAGVTQSPTHLIKTRGQQVTLRCSPISGHKSVSWYQQVLGQGPQFIFQYYEKEERGRGNFPDRFSARQFPNYSSELNVNALLLGDSALYLCASSSVGAAGGDTQYFGPGTRLTVL.

The V gene is TRBV21-1, the J gene TRBJ1-2; TRBD1 reflects the table's D call only, with no check against the DNA. TRBV21-1 is described as a pseudogene. This CDR3 has 15 residues. CDR3: CASSYRDRAIYGYTF. The CDR3 region has the DNA TGTGCCAGCAGTTACCGGGACAGGGCCATCTATGGCTACACCTTC.

The chain couples TRBV6-1 to TRBJ2-3; possibly TRBD2 for D (6 bases). V lost 6 bases and J lost 5, with 18 bases in between. This CDR3 spans 15 amino acids. The germline gives CDR1 MNHNS, CDR2 SASEGT. DNA of the CDR3: TGTGCCAGCAGCCCCTACCAACTCGGGGGAGATACGCAGTATTTT. This translates into CASSPYQLGGDTQYF.

CDR3 residues: CASSAGQGAVGNTIYF. CDR3 nucleotide sequence: TGTGCCAGCAGCGCAGGACAGGGGGCTGTGGGAAACACCATATATTTT. This chain links TRBV9 with TRBJ1-3; 11 nucleotides line up with TRBD1. The length of the CDR3 is 16 residues. The ends lost 3 bases at V and 4 bases at J; junction bases unmatched: 6. Germline CDR1 SGDLS, CDR2 YYNGEE.

V is TRBV6-1 and J is TRBJ1-6; 8 bases fit TRBD1. The CDR3 is 16 amino acids. Trimming removed 4 bases from V and 5 bases from J; junction bases left unmatched: 7. The germline gives CDR1 MNHNS, CDR2 SASEGT. The CDR3 loop is CASSGRTGWNNSPLHF. DNA of the CDR3: TGTGCCAGCAGTGGGCGGACAGGGTGGAATAATTCACCCCTCCACTTT.

The V call is TRBV7-2, the J call TRBJ1-1; D possibly corresponds to TRBD1 (6 bases). The CDR3 is 15 amino acids. CDR1 and CDR2 from the germline V gene are SGHTA and FQGNSA. The germline V and J ends were trimmed by 6 bases and 0 bases, with 14 bases remaining between them. The CDR3 protein is CASRTTGRLNTEAFF. The CDR3 region has the DNA TGTGCCAGCAGAACTACAGGGAGGCTGAACACTGAAGCTTTCTTT. Full variable domain (outside the CDR3, taken from reference TRBV7-2 and TRBJ1-1): GAGVSQSPSNKVTEKGKDVELRCDPISGHTALYWYRQSLGQGLEFLIYFQGNSAPDKSGLPSDRFSAERTGGSVSTLTIQRTQQEDSAVYLCASRTTGRLNTEAFFGQGTRLTVV.

The chain is built from TRBV7-9 and TRBJ1-5, with D possibly being TRBD1 (5 bases). There are 15 residues in the CDR3. Trimming took 5 bases from V and 3 from J, leaving 14 bases between them. Germline V gene data show CDR1 as SEHNR and CDR2 as FQNEAQ (reference sequence). The CDR3 reads CASSGAEGLNQPQHF. In DNA, the CDR3 is TGTGCCAGCAGCGGGGCTGAGGGACTCAATCAGCCCCAGCATTTT.

This chain joins TRBV11-3 and TRBJ2-1; D not resolved. Germline assignment: CDR1 SGHNT and CDR2 YENEEA. Trimming pared 4 bases from V and 8 bases from J, leaving 12 bases between. The CDR3 runs to 13 residues. The CDR3 DNA reads as TGTGCCAGCAGCTCAGGACCGTATTATGAGCAGTTCTTC. Its translation: CASSSGPYYEQFF.

V and J are TRBV4-3 and TRBJ2-3, with unresolved D. V was cut by 3 bases and J by 1 base, with 8 bases left in between. CDR1 and CDR2 (germline): LGHNA, YSLEER. The CDR3 has 14 amino acids. The CDR3 is CASSQDERTDTQYF. The CDR3 nucleotides are TGCGCCAGCAGCCAGGATGAGCGCACAGATACGCAGTATTTT.

This chain links TRBV7-2 with TRBJ1-4; TRBD1 matches 7 bases. The CDR3 is 15 amino acids. CDR1 and CDR2 (germline): SGHTA, FQGNSA. V lost 5 bases to trimming and J lost 7 bases; unmatched junction nucleotides: 10. DNA for the CDR3: TGTGCCAGCAGCACCCGACAGGGTGGGGGTGAAAAACTGTTTTTT. Residues: CASSTRQGGGEKLFF. The full variable domain, its missing parts supplied by reference TRBV7-2 and TRBJ1-4, is GAGVSQSPSNKVTEKGKDVELRCDPISGHTALYWYRQSLGQGLEFLIYFQGNSAPDKSGLPSDRFSAERTGGSVSTLTIQRTQQEDSAVYLCASSTRQGGGEKLFFGSGTQLSVL.

The chain recombines TRBV12-5 with TRBJ2-7, with TRBD2 as a possible D gene (5 bases). The V and J ends lost 3 bases and 7 bases respectively, with 13 bases between them. Germline lookup yields CDR1 LGHNT and CDR2 FRNRAP. This CDR3 contains 13 residues. The DNA for the CDR3 is TGTGCTAGTGGTTTTGGAGGTCCCGAGGAGCAGTACTTC. It encodes CASGFGGPEEQYF.

The count of this clone is one. The chain links TRBV10-2 to TRBJ2-7; 11 bases are a match to TRBD1. Germline V gene data show CDR1 as WSHSY and CDR2 as SAAADI. The CDR3 extends over 20 amino acids. V was clipped by 6 bases and J by 6 bases; unmatched bases: 25. The CDR3 nucleotides are TGCGCCAGCAGAGAGGACAGGGGGCCTGATCCTCACTGGGTCGGGGGCGAGCAGTACTTC. Translated: CASREDRGPDPHWVGGEQYF.

The rearrangement links TRBV5-4 to TRBJ2-7, with TRBD2 matching over 11 bases. CDR1 SGHNT and CDR2 YYREEE come from the germline V gene (reference sequence). V gave up 4 bases and J gave up 1 base; unmatched junction bases: 4. This CDR3 is 15 amino acids long. The CDR3 nucleotides are TGTGCCAGCAGCGCGGGACTAGCGGTATCCTACGAGCAGTACTTC. This sequence encodes CASSAGLAVSYEQYF.

This CDR3 is CASGTGQGFYEQYF. DNA of the CDR3: TGTGCCAGCGGTACGGGACAGGGTTTTTACGAGCAGTACTTC. The J gene is TRBJ2-7, the V gene TRBV28, with TRBD1 matching 9 bases. Germline V gene sequence: CDR1 MDHEN, CDR2 SYDVKM. J was trimmed by 4 bases and V by 8 bases; bases with no gene match: 9. The CDR3 is made up of 14 amino acids.

The rearrangement links TRBV5-6 to TRBJ2-5; 7 bases are shared with TRBD2. Germline CDR1 is SGHDT and CDR2 is YYEEEE. The CDR3 length is 13 residues. The J segment lost 3 bases and the V segment lost 3 bases, leaving 2 bases of the junction unmatched. The CDR3 DNA sequence: TGTGCCAGCAGCTATGGACTAGAAGAGACCCAGTACTTC. Its translation: CASSYGLEETQYF.

V and J are TRBV2 and TRBJ2-2, with D perhaps matching TRBD2 (6 bases). The CDR3 covers 15 residues. V lost 5 bases and J 3 bases, leaving 13 bases between the germline ends. Per the germline V gene, CDR1 is SNHLY and CDR2 is FYNNEI. CDR3 sequence (DNA): TGTGCCAGCAGTTTCCGGGAGAGAGACACCGGGGAGCTGTTTTTT. Its translation: CASSFRERDTGELFF.

The V and J genes are TRBV5-1 and TRBJ2-3; D is uncertain. Germline assignment: CDR1 SGHRS and CDR2 YFSETQ. Trimming removed 0 bases from V and 3 bases from J, with 11 bases in between. The CDR3 is 15 amino acids. This chain's CDR3 is CASSLDAGGTDTQYF. In DNA, the CDR3 is TGCGCCAGCAGCTTGGATGCAGGTGGGACAGATACGCAGTATTTT. Full variable domain (missing parts from reference TRBV5-1 and TRBJ2-3): KAGVTQTPRYLIKTRGQQVTLSCSPISGHRSVSWYQQTPGQGLQFLFEYFSETQRNKGNFPGRFSGRQFSNSRSEMNVSTLELGDSALYLCASSLDAGGTDTQYFGPGTRLTVL.

V usage is TRBV27 and J usage is TRBJ2-3, with D possibly TRBD1 on 5 matching bases. Trimming stripped 3 bases from V and 1 base from J, with 11 bases between. The CDR3 totals 15 residues. Germline V gene data show CDR1 as MNHEY and CDR2 as SMNVEV (reference sequence). The CDR3 reads CASSFLSRGTDTQYF. The CDR3 DNA is TGTGCCAGCAGTTTCCTATCCAGGGGCACAGATACGCAGTATTTT.

This clone has just one count. J is TRBJ2-7 and V is TRBV19; 9 bases line up with TRBD2. The CDR3 runs 18 residues. With V trimmed by 3 bases and J by 5 bases, 17 bases remained unmatched. Germline V gene lookup returns CDR1 LNHDA and CDR2 SQIVND (reference sequence). This chain's CDR3 is CASSISPPGSGRSDEQYF. The CDR3 DNA reads as TGTGCCAGTAGTATTTCCCCCCCGGGAAGCGGGAGGTCCGACGAGCAGTACTTC. Using reference TRBV19 and TRBJ2-7 for the parts outside the CDR3, the full variable domain is DGGITQSPKYLFRKEGQNVTLSCEQNLNHDAMYWYRQDPGQGLRLIYYSQIVNDFQKGDIAEGYSVSREKKESFPLTVTSAQKNPTAFYLCASSISPPGSGRSDEQYFGPGTRLTVT.

The V gene is TRBV2, the J gene TRBJ1-2, with 7 nucleotides matching TRBD1. The CDR3 runs to 15 residues. Germline V gene data show CDR1 as SNHLY and CDR2 as FYNNEI. V lost 3 bases, J lost 5 bases, and 9 bases stayed unmatched. The CDR3 DNA follows: TGTGCCAGCAGTGACCCTATGCGGGACAGTTATGGCTACACCTTC. Its protein is CASSDPMRDSYGYTF.

This clone was seen only once. The chain carries TRBV7-2 and TRBJ1-5, with D possibly matching TRBD1 (5 bases). The CDR3 length is 16 residues. V was pared by 1 base and J by 0 bases, with 10 bases between. The germline V gene encodes CDR1 SGHTA and CDR2 FQGNSA. In DNA, the CDR3 is TGTGCCAGCAGCTTAGATGGGGGAGGTAGCAATCAGCCCCAGCATTTT. This sequence encodes CASSLDGGGSNQPQHF.

Only a few counts were recorded for this clone. V gene TRBV7-2 combines with J gene TRBJ1-1; 8 positions match TRBD1. The CDR3 runs to 14 residues. CDR1 is SGHTA and CDR2 is FQGNSA in the germline V gene. The V segment lost 4 bases and the J segment 5 bases; nucleotides outside the gene matches: 6. CDR3 amino acids: CASSSDRGRTEAFF. The CDR3, as DNA: TGTGCCAGCAGCTCCGACAGGGGTCGAACTGAAGCTTTCTTT. Full variable domain (remainder filled in from reference TRBV7-2 and TRBJ1-1): GAGVSQSPSNKVTEKGKDVELRCDPISGHTALYWYRQSLGQGLEFLIYFQGNSAPDKSGLPSDRFSAERTGGSVSTLTIQRTQQEDSAVYLCASSSDRGRTEAFFGQGTRLTVV.

This clone occurred a few times. The chain employs TRBV5-4 and TRBJ2-6, with 9 bases aligning to TRBD1. Germline V lookup: CDR1 SGHNT, CDR2 YYREEE (reference sequence). The CDR3 length is 18 residues. Trimming took 3 bases from V and 4 from J; bases not matched to a gene: 11. The CDR3 protein is CASSSPTGGVSGANVLTF. CDR3 DNA sequence: TGTGCCAGCAGCTCTCCGACAGGGGGTGTTTCCGGGGCCAACGTCCTGACTTTC.

The genes are TRBV12-1 and TRBJ2-7; the DNA was not compared with TRBD1, the D call given in the table. TRBV12-1 is tagged as a pseudogene. The CDR3 loop spans 19 amino acids. CDR3 nucleotide sequence: TGTGCCAGCCCCCCCGAGCGGGACAGGGGGCCTAAGAGCTCCTACGAGCAGTACTTC. This translates into CASPPERDRGPKSSYEQYF.

The chain combines TRBV5-4 with TRBJ2-7, with D unresolved. The germline V gene has CDR1 SGHNT and CDR2 YYREEE (reference sequence). The CDR3 has 16 amino acids. V lost 3 bases and J 3 bases, leaving 19 bases between the germline ends. This CDR3 reads CASSSPAAGRGYEQYF. In DNA, the CDR3 is TGTGCCAGCAGCTCCCCCGCTGCAGGTCGAGGCTACGAGCAGTACTTC.

This clone occurred once. This rearrangement joins TRBV28 to TRBJ1-4; maybe TRBD1 (6 bases). Germline CDR1 MDHEN, CDR2 SYDVKM. Trimming removed 2 bases at V and 5 bases at J, with 9 bases between. This CDR3 spans 14 amino acids. The CDR3 here is CASSLADRNEKLFF. The DNA for the CDR3 is TGTGCCAGCAGTTTAGCCGACAGGAATGAAAAACTGTTTTTT.

The chain recombines TRBV11-3 with TRBJ2-5; D is perhaps TRBD1 (5 bases). Germline CDR1 is SGHNT and CDR2 is YENEEA. V was pared by 5 bases and J by 2 bases, with 12 bases between. The CDR3 has 14 residues. The CDR3 DNA sequence: TGTGCCAGCAGCGAGCGCCAGGGACAAGAGACCCAGTACTTC. Its translation: CASSERQGQETQYF.

The genes are TRBV27 and TRBJ2-4; perhaps TRBD1 as D (5 bases). The CDR3 runs 14 residues. Per germline, CDR1 MNHEY and CDR2 SMNVEV (reference sequence). Trimming cost V 2 bases and J 7 bases, with 12 bases left between them. The CDR3 protein is CASSLTGAWNIQYF. The DNA for the CDR3 is TGTGCCAGCAGTTTAACAGGCGCTTGGAACATTCAGTACTTC.

The chain couples TRBV10-3 to TRBJ1-2; D is undetermined. The V end lost 2 bases, the J end lost 2 bases, and 9 bases lay between the germline ends. This CDR3 is built from 14 residues. CDR1 is ENHRY and CDR2 is SYGVKD in the germline V gene. The CDR3 reads CAISEGVGNYGYTF. In DNA form, the CDR3 reads TGTGCCATCAGTGAGGGGGTCGGCAACTATGGCTACACCTTC.